This T cell receptor (beta chain) is from a study of shared clonotypes between healthy human individuals. Study-wide background: CD4 naive cells filled three plates per donor, CD4 memory three, CD8 naive two and CD8 memory one. Study conclusions and caveats: Few donors limited the genetic and exposure-history diversity represented. Clonotype sharing among donors was thought likely to change with sequencing depth. A generally larger estimated richness was seen in naive subsets than in memory subsets.

This clone was found once. Antigen: not known. CDR3 length: 14 amino acids. Per germline, CDR1 MDHEN and CDR2 SYDVKM. V lost 2 bases and J lost 3, with 10 bases in between. The protocol was immunoSEQ multiplex PCR, while the TCRdb copy is restricted to in-frame clones and leaves out a portion. The data hold 500,000 or so clones, with about 96% observed a single time. The chain joins TRBV28 to TRBJ1-1; no definite D call. The sample was naive CD4+ T cells sorted from blood. Subset: CD45RA+ positively selected. This clonotype originated in a woman aged 25 to 39 in good health. The CDR3 loop reads CASSLVGGYTEAFF. CDR3 sequence (DNA): TGTGCCAGCAGTTTAGTTGGTGGTTACACTGAAGCTTTCTTT.